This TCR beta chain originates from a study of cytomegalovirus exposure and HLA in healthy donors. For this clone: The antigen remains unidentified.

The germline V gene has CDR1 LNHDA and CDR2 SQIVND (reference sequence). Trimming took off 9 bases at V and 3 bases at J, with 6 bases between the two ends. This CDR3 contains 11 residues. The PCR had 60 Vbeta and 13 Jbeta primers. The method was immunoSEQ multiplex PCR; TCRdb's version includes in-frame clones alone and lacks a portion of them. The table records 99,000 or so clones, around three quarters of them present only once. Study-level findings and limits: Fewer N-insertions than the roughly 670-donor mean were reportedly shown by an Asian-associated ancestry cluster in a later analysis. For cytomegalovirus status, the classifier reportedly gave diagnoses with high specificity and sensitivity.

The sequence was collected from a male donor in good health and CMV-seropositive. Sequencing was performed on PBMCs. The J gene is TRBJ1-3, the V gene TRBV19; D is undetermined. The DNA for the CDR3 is TGTGCCAGCTCTTATGGAAACACCATATATTTT. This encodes CASSYGNTIYF. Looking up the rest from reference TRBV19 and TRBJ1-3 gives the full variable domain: DGGITQSPKYLFRKEGQNVTLSCEQNLNHDAMYWYRQDPGQGLRLIYYSQIVNDFQKGDIAEGYSVSREKKESFPLTVTSAQKNPTAFYLCASSYGNTIYFGEGSWLTVV.